Following are 4 T cell receptor beta chains from one sample sequenced in a study of post-analysis software for immune sequencing data. Study-level results: In patients, roughly five TRBV segments were more frequent than in controls, with TRBV5-6, TRBV5-1 and TRBV20-1 among them.

Their antigens remain unidentified. Built from TCR beta cDNA, the libraries had unique molecular identifiers in them. Via MiXCR, TCRdb re-called the PCR reads, giving one row per CDR3 protein. The sample holds about 820,000 distinct CDR3 sequences; roughly 50% are singletons and the top ten take 4.6%. Sequenced sample: blood. These TCRs come from a girl under 18 with multiple sclerosis.

This chain links TRBV4-1 with TRBJ1-5, with D possibly TRBD1 on 5 matching bases. V was shortened by 0 bases and J by 3 bases, with 9 bases between the two germline ends. The CDR3 is 15 amino acids. Germline-derived CDR1 and CDR2 are MGHRA and YSYEKL. For the CDR3, the DNA is TGCGCCAGCAGCCAAGAAAGGGGCCTCAATCAGCCCCAGCATTTT. It codes for CASSQERGLNQPQHF.

The V call is TRBV21-1, the J call TRBJ2-4; TRBD1, the table's D call, was not compared with the DNA. TRBV21-1 is noted as a pseudogene. The CDR3 is 19 amino acids. In DNA, the CDR3 is TGTGCCAGCAGCAAACCGGGACAGGGGGCCTCTATAGCCAAAAACATTCAGTACTTC. Translated: CASSKPGQGASIAKNIQYF.

This chain connects TRBV20-1 to TRBJ2-3; 10 bases are a match to TRBD2. CDR3 size: 15 residues. Germline lookup yields CDR1 DFQATT and CDR2 SNEGSKA (reference sequence). V dropped 3 bases and J dropped 4; count of bases not matched to a gene: 7. CDR3 sequence: CSASSPSGSPDTQYF. In DNA form, the CDR3 reads TGCAGTGCTAGCTCTCCTAGCGGGAGCCCAGATACGCAGTATTTT.

This clonotype was counted a few times. The genes are TRBV7-8 and TRBJ2-5; TRBD2 is a possible D gene (6 bases). The CDR3 has 14 amino acids. Trimming took 3 bases from V and 1 from J, leaving 9 bases between them. Germline CDR1 SGHVS, CDR2 FQNEAQ. This CDR3 reads CASSLLATQETQYF. The CDR3 DNA reads TGTGCCAGCAGCTTGCTAGCGACCCAAGAGACCCAGTACTTC.